This T cell receptor beta chain was sequenced for a study of blood T cell repertoires in COVID-19. Study overall: The samples span acute and convalescent COVID-19 from the United States, Italy and Spain. PBMCs, B-cell-depleted T cells, or T cells were the source of the cDNA or gDNA that made up the material.

How the authors handled the data: Amplification of reference gene primers was used by the study to estimate nucleated cell counts. The method was immunoSEQ multiplex PCR; TCRdb's version includes in-frame clones alone and lacks a portion of them. The V and J calls and clone size are taken from that table; D and trimming were inferred from the DNA. This sample has approximately 52,000 clones, with 85% to 90% found just once. This clone was observed once. V was clipped by 4 bases and J by 3 bases, with 10 bases between them. The CDR3 has 13 residues. CDR1 SGHAT and CDR2 FQNNGV come from the germline V gene.

Sequencing was carried out using peripheral blood. The receptor was derived from a human donor in a cohort sampled during active COVID-19. The rearrangement uses TRBV11-2 and TRBJ2-7, with D possibly matching TRBD2 (6 bases). CDR3 in DNA: TGTGCCAGCAGCTCCCGGCGGGGCTACGAGCAGTACTTC. Encoded protein: CASSSRRGYEQYF.